What follows are 31 T cell receptor beta chains derived from one specimen sequenced in a study of T-cell memory formation after mild COVID-19. TCRdb redid the calling of the 5' RACE reads with MiXCR, one entry per CDR3 protein. This sample has around 260,000 distinct CDR3 sequences, with under 20% found just once. Sequencing input: PBMCs or a T cell subset sorted from them (not recorded which). These receptors were obtained from a man aged 18 to 29 who had mild COVID-19 (a few samples of this study predate the infection). Cell type and time point are not known.

This clonotype turned up a few times. V is TRBV7-2 and J is TRBJ2-2, with TRBD1 identical over 8 bases. V lost 1 base, J lost 6 bases, and 13 bases stayed unmatched. Per germline, CDR1 SGHTA and CDR2 FQGNSA. CDR3 length: 18 amino acids. CDR3 residues: CASSLEFLGQGAAGELFF. The CDR3 nucleotides are TGTGCCAGCAGCTTAGAATTCCTCGGGCAGGGGGCGGCCGGGGAGCTGTTTTTT.

This clonotype turned up a few times. This chain uses TRBV12-3 or TRBV12-4 with TRBJ2-2; the match to TRBD2 covers 7 bases. This CDR3 contains 15 residues. Losses at the gene ends were 4 bases for V and 5 bases for J; bases not matched to a gene: 7. Here the CDR3 DNA reads TGTGCCAGCAGTTGGCCTAGCGGATTAACCGGGGAGCTGTTTTTT. It encodes CASSWPSGLTGELFF.

The chain carries TRBV6-2 or TRBV6-3 and TRBJ2-7; 8 bases are a match to TRBD1. Germline assignment: CDR1 MNHEY and CDR2 SVGEGT. The CDR3 contains 16 residues. V lost 0 bases to trimming and J lost 1 base; unmatched junction nucleotides: 5. CDR3 in amino acids: CASSYSVTGASYEQYF. The DNA of the CDR3 is TGTGCCAGCAGTTACTCGGTGACAGGGGCGTCCTACGAGCAGTACTTC.

The table lists this clonotype with many counts. V and J are TRBV10-3 and TRBJ2-4; 8 nucleotides line up with TRBD2. Trimming cost V 10 bases and J 10 bases; bases outside gene matches: 15. Germline CDR1 is ENHRY and CDR2 is SYGVKD. The CDR3 spans 14 residues. This chain's CDR3 is CATGLDLAGGIQYF. The CDR3, as DNA: TGTGCCACGGGACTAGACCTCGCCGGGGGGATTCAGTACTTC.

This chain connects TRBV7-8 to TRBJ2-3, with D possibly called TRBD1 or TRBD2 (5 bases each). V dropped 10 bases and J dropped 3 bases, with 14 bases sitting between them. CDR1 is SGHVS, CDR2 FQNEAQ, per germline. This CDR3 is 13 amino acids long. The CDR3 sequence: CAIRERVTDTQYF. CDR3 sequence (DNA): TGTGCCATCAGGGAGAGGGTTACAGATACGCAGTATTTT.

The chain is built from TRBV18 and TRBJ2-5; 8 nucleotides line up with TRBD1. The length of the CDR3 is 14 residues. V was pared by 3 bases and J by 3 bases, with 3 bases of the junction left unmatched. CDR1 and CDR2 from the germline V gene are KGHSH and LQKENI. The CDR3, as DNA: TGTGCCAGCTCACCTAGGACAGGGAAAGAGACCCAGTACTTC. It specifies CASSPRTGKETQYF.

The chain links TRBV5-1 to TRBJ1-1; 8 bases map to TRBD1. Per the germline V gene, CDR1 is SGHRS and CDR2 is YFSETQ. This CDR3 is 13 amino acids long. V lost 5 bases, J lost 5 bases, and 5 bases stayed unmatched. The CDR3 nucleotides read TGCGCCAGCAGAACAGACAGGGGTACTGAAGCTTTCTTT. This gives the protein CASRTDRGTEAFF.

The chain carries TRBV3-1 and TRBJ2-4; 10 nucleotides agree with TRBD1. V was pared by 4 bases and J by 12 bases, with 3 bases of the junction left unmatched. The CDR3 runs 12 residues. Germline V CDR1 and CDR2: LGHDT, YNNKEL (reference sequence). The CDR3 DNA sequence: TGTGCCAGCAGCCGGACAGGGGGGGATCAGTACTTC. Its translation is CASSRTGGDQYF.

This clonotype was recorded at least ten times. This chain connects TRBV20-1 to TRBJ2-3; 9 bases are a match to TRBD2. J gave up 2 bases and V 6 bases, and 12 bases lay outside the gene matches. CDR1 DFQATT and CDR2 SNEGSKA come from the germline V gene (reference sequence). This CDR3 spans 16 amino acids. The CDR3 here is CSAPNAASGNTDTQYF. CDR3 nucleotides: TGCAGTGCGCCGAATGCGGCTAGCGGGAACACAGATACGCAGTATTTT.

This clonotype was counted a few times. The chain combines TRBV12-3 or TRBV12-4 with TRBJ2-1; 8 bases map to TRBD2. The CDR3 consists of 16 residues. The V segment lost 6 bases and the J segment 7 bases; nucleotides outside the gene matches: 14. The CDR3 loop is CASSPHPGGEVNEQFF. In DNA, the CDR3 is TGTGCCAGCAGCCCCCATCCGGGGGGGGAGGTGAATGAGCAGTTCTTC.

The chain couples TRBV2 to TRBJ1-6; 7 bases agree with TRBD1. Per the germline V gene, CDR1 is SNHLY and CDR2 is FYNNEI. The length of the CDR3 is 14 residues. V dropped 7 bases and J dropped 5; count of bases not matched to a gene: 5. For the CDR3, the DNA is TGTGCCAGCAAGGGGGACAGCCATAATTCACCCCTCCACTTT. It is translated as CASKGDSHNSPLHF.

This clonotype appeared a few times. The chain recombines TRBV6-5 with TRBJ1-4; weak D call: TRBD1 (6 bases). CDR1 and CDR2 (germline): MNHEY, SVGAGI. Trimming removed 0 bases at V and 7 bases at J, with 21 bases between. The CDR3 extends over 18 amino acids. The CDR3: CASSYSTLAGARPEKLFF. The CDR3 DNA sequence: TGTGCCAGCAGTTACTCGACACTGGCGGGGGCACGCCCTGAAAAACTGTTTTTT.

This clonotype was seen a few times. This chain uses TRBV27 with TRBJ1-5; D gene ambiguous. V was shortened by 5 bases and J by 0 bases, with 14 bases between the two germline ends. Germline values: CDR1 MNHEY, CDR2 SMNVEV (reference sequence). CDR3 length: 16 amino acids. In nucleotides, the CDR3 is TGTGCCAGCAGTCCCTCGGTAGGTTATAGCAATCAGCCCCAGCATTTT. Its translation is CASSPSVGYSNQPQHF.

The table lists this clonotype with a few counts. This chain connects TRBV10-3 to TRBJ2-5; 10 bases match TRBD2. Germline lookup yields CDR1 ENHRY and CDR2 SYGVKD. J gave up 6 bases and V 3 bases, and 13 bases lay outside the gene matches. The length of the CDR3 is 17 residues. The CDR3 here is CAISEGASGGVLKTQYF. DNA of the CDR3: TGTGCCATCAGTGAAGGTGCCAGCGGGGGGGTGTTGAAGACCCAGTACTTC.

This clonotype showed up just a few times. The chain is built from TRBV6-1 and TRBJ1-2; TRBD1 matches at 8 bases. Germline V gene data show CDR1 as MNHNS and CDR2 as SASEGT. V dropped 6 bases and J dropped 3; count of bases not matched to a gene: 12. The CDR3 length is 16 residues. The CDR3 is CASRKTRTGTYYGYTF. The CDR3 nucleotides read TGTGCCAGCAGGAAAACACGGACAGGGACCTACTATGGCTACACCTTC.

A few counts support this clonotype. J is TRBJ1-5 and V is TRBV10-3, with D perhaps matching TRBD1 (5 bases). V was pared by 3 bases and J by 2 bases, with 11 bases between. CDR3 size: 15 residues. The germline V gene encodes CDR1 ENHRY and CDR2 SYGVKD. Written as DNA, the CDR3 is TGTGCCATCAGTGACCGGGGCTCAGGCAATCAGCCCCAGCATTTT. Translated: CAISDRGSGNQPQHF.

This clonotype was detected only a few times. The gene calls are TRBV28 and TRBJ2-7; D gene ambiguous. V shed 7 bases and J shed 3 bases, with 7 bases lying between them. Looked up from germline, CDR1 is MDHEN and CDR2 is SYDVKM. The CDR3 is 11 residues long. In nucleotides, the CDR3 is TGTGCCAGCACCTCAGGCTACGAGCAGTACTTC. As protein: CASTSGYEQYF.

This clonotype was counted only a few times. This rearrangement joins TRBV4-3 to TRBJ2-1; weak D call: TRBD1 (6 bases). Trimming removed 3 bases at V and 8 bases at J, with 8 bases between. CDR3 length: 12 residues. Germline V gene lookup returns CDR1 LGHNA and CDR2 YSLEER. The CDR3 coding sequence is TGCGCCAGCAGCCACAGGGGCGATGAGCAGTTCTTC. Amino acid sequence: CASSHRGDEQFF.

The chain recombines TRBV20-1 with TRBJ1-1, with D perhaps matching TRBD1 (5 bases). The CDR3 runs 13 residues. Trimming stripped 5 bases from V and 5 bases from J, with 15 bases between. Germline CDR1 DFQATT, CDR2 SNEGSKA (reference sequence). As DNA, the CDR3 is TGCAGTGCTCCCCGGGACCCTGGGACTGAAGCTTTCTTT. This encodes CSAPRDPGTEAFF.

The sample holds many counts of this clonotype. V gene TRBV12-3 or TRBV12-4 combines with J gene TRBJ1-1, with a tentative D call TRBD1 (6 bases). The CDR3 is 18 residues long. Trimming cost V 6 bases and J 0 bases, with 23 bases left between them. The CDR3 DNA reads as TGTGCCAGCAGCGAAAGCTACAGGGAAATCTTCATGAACACTGAAGCTTTCTTT. It translates to CASSESYREIFMNTEAFF.

CDR3 sequence reads: CATGTGGNTEAFF. CDR3 coding DNA: TGCGCCACGGGGACGGGGGGCAACACTGAAGCTTTCTTT. The chain has TRBV5-1 and TRBJ1-1, with D perhaps matching TRBD1 (6 bases). Germline V gene data show CDR1 as SGHRS and CDR2 as YFSETQ. The CDR3 is made up of 13 amino acids. Trimming took off 9 bases at V and 2 bases at J, with 14 bases between the two ends.

This clonotype was found a few times. The chain carries TRBV6-1 and TRBJ2-3; D might be TRBD1 or TRBD2, each matching 5 bases. Germline values: CDR1 MNHNS, CDR2 SASEGT. This CDR3 contains 13 residues. V was clipped by 1 base and J by 11 bases, with 13 bases between them. The CDR3 region is CASSEGWGRGQYF. The CDR3 DNA reads as TGTGCCAGCAGTGAAGGCTGGGGCCGGGGGCAGTATTTT.

A word on this clonotype: No conserved phenylalanine or tryptophan ends this CDR3, so it is likely a read error. The chain couples TRBV4-1 to TRBJ1-6, with TRBD1 matching 7 bases. The CDR3 runs 15 residues. The J segment lost 9 bases and the V segment lost 1 base, leaving 6 bases of the junction unmatched. Germline CDR1 reads MGHRA; CDR2 reads YSYEKL. The CDR3 DNA follows: TGCGCCAGCAGCCAAGTCGGACAGGCCTTTTCACCCCTCCACTTG. Its protein is CASSQVGQAFSPLHL.

This clonotype was seen a handful of times. V usage is TRBV12-3 or TRBV12-4 and J usage is TRBJ1-1; D might be TRBD1 (6 bases). V lost 7 bases and J 8 bases, leaving 11 bases between the germline ends. The length of the CDR3 is 11 residues. In DNA, the CDR3 is TGTGCCAGCATTCGTGGGACAGAAGCTTTCTTT. It is translated as CASIRGTEAFF.

This clonotype was detected only a few times. The chain recombines TRBV5-6 with TRBJ1-2, with D tentatively TRBD1 (5 bases). Germline lookup yields CDR1 SGHDT and CDR2 YYEEEE. CDR3 length: 15 amino acids. The germline V and J ends were trimmed by 3 bases and 2 bases, with 14 bases remaining between them. The CDR3 is CASSSGPAPNYGYTF. The DNA for the CDR3 is TGTGCCAGCAGCTCGGGACCAGCTCCCAACTATGGCTACACCTTC.

This clonotype occurred a few times. The chain couples TRBV6-1 to TRBJ2-6; TRBD2 might be the D (5 bases). Per the germline V gene, CDR1 is MNHNS and CDR2 is SASEGT. The CDR3 covers 16 residues. Trimming left V 1 base short and J 2 bases short, with 9 bases between. The CDR3 bases are TGTGCCAGCAGTGAAGGAGGAGGCCCTGGGGCCAACGTCCTGACTTTC. Its translation is CASSEGGGPGANVLTF.

The chain links TRBV18 to TRBJ2-7, with D perhaps matching TRBD1 (6 bases). The ends were cut back, 3 bases at V and 1 base at J, with 10 bases in the middle. This CDR3 region has 14 residues. Germline CDR1 reads KGHSH; CDR2 reads LQKENI. CDR3 coding DNA: TGTGCCAGCTCACCCCAGGGGCGTTCCTACGAGCAGTACGTC. Encoded protein: CASSPQGRSYEQYV.

CDR3 DNA sequence: TGCGCCAGCAGCCCTCCCCGGCAGGGGGGTTTCTACAATGAGCAGTTCTTC. This encodes CASSPPRQGGFYNEQFF. This chain joins TRBV4-1 and TRBJ2-1, with D maybe TRBD1 (7 bases). Germline lookup yields CDR1 MGHRA and CDR2 YSYEKL. The CDR3 consists of 17 residues. V lost 4 bases to trimming and J lost 3 bases, with 19 bases between them.

This clonotype was seen more than once but under ten times. V is TRBV6-5 and J is TRBJ2-7, with D perhaps TRBD1 (6 bases). This CDR3 contains 13 residues. Trimming stripped 3 bases from V and 4 bases from J, with 10 bases between. CDR1 is MNHEY and CDR2 is SVGAGI in the germline V gene. The chain's CDR3 is CASSYYQGYEQYF. The DNA for the CDR3 is TGTGCCAGCAGTTATTATCAGGGGTACGAGCAGTACTTC.

The rearrangement joins TRBV11-2 to TRBJ1-2, with D possibly TRBD1 on 5 matching bases. Trimming took 2 bases from V and 3 from J, leaving 22 bases between them. Germline CDR1 SGHAT, CDR2 FQNNGV. CDR3 length: 18 amino acids. CDR3 bases: TGTGCCAGCAGCTTATCAGGCCGGTTCGGCAGGGTAGACTATGGCTACACCTTC. Protein product: CASSLSGRFGRVDYGYTF.

The chain links TRBV20-1 to TRBJ2-3; D may be TRBD2 (5 bases). The CDR3 runs 15 residues. V was clipped by 3 bases and J by 4 bases, with 17 bases between them. CDR1 is DFQATT, CDR2 SNEGSKA, per germline (reference sequence). CDR3 in DNA: TGCAGTGCTAGTGTGCCGCCTAGGGAGTCAGATACGCAGTATTTT. Its translation is CSASVPPRESDTQYF.